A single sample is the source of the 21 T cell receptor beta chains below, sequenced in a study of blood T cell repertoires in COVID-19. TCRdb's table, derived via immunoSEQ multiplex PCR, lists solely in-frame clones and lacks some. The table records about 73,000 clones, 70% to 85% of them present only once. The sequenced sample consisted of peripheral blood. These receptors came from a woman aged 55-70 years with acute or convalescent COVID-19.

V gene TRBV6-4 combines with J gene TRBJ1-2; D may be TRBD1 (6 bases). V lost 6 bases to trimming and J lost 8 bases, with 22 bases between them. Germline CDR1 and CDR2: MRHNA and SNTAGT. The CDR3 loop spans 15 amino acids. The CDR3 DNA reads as TGTGCCAGCAGCCCGCATGGACAGTTACGAAACGGCTACACCTTC. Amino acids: CASSPHGQLRNGYTF.

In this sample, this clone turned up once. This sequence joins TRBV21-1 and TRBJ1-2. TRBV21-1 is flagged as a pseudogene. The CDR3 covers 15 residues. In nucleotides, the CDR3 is TGTGCCAGCAGCAAAGCGCCTGGGGCGGGGGATGGCTACACCTTC. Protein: CASSKAPGAGDGYTF.

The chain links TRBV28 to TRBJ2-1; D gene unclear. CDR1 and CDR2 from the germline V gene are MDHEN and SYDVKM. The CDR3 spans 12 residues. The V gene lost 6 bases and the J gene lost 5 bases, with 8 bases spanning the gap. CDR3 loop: CASSLTDNEQFF. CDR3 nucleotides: TGTGCCAGCAGCTTAACGGACAATGAGCAGTTCTTC.

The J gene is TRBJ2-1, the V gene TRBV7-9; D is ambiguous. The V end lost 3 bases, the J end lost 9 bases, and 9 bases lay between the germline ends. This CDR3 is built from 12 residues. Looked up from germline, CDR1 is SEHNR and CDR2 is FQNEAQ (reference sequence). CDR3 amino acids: CASSLSSGEQFF. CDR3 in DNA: TGTGCCAGCAGCTTGTCCTCCGGTGAGCAGTTCTTC.

CDR3 sequence reads: CASSLTALTYEQYF. The CDR3 DNA follows: TGTGCCAGCAGCTTGACCGCCCTAACCTACGAGCAGTACTTC. The chain links TRBV5-4 to TRBJ2-7, with D unresolved. The CDR3 is made up of 14 amino acids. The V end lost 1 base, the J end lost 2 bases, and 10 bases lay between the germline ends. Germline V gives CDR1 SGHNT, CDR2 YYREEE (reference sequence).

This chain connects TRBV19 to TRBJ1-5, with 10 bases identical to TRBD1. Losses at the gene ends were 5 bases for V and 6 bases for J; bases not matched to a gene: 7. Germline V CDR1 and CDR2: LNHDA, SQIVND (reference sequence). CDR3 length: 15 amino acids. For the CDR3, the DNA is TGTGCCAGTAGTCTCAGACAGGGGGCGACTCAGCCCCAGCATTTT. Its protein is CASSLRQGATQPQHF.

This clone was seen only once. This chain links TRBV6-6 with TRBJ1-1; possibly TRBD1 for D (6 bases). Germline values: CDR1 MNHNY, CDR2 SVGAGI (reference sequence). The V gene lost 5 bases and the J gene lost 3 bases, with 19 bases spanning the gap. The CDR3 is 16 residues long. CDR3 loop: CASSNRGGARHTEAFF. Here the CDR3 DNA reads TGTGCCAGCAGTAACCGCGGGGGGGCAAGGCACACTGAAGCTTTCTTT.

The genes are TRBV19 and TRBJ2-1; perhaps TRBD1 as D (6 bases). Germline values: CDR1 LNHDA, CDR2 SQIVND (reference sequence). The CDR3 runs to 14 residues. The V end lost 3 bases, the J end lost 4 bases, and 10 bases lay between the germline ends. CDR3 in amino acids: CASSISGTYNEQFF. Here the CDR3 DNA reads TGTGCCAGTAGTATTTCCGGGACATACAATGAGCAGTTCTTC.

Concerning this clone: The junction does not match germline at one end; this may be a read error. The CDR3 coding sequence is TGTGCCAGCAGTAAAGCGGGACTAGCGGGATCCAATGAGCAGTTCTTC. Its translation: CASSKAGLAGSNEQFF. This chain joins TRBV6-1 and TRBJ2-1; 13 bases are shared with TRBD2. CDR1 is MNHNS, CDR2 SASEGT, per germline. CDR3 length: 16 amino acids.

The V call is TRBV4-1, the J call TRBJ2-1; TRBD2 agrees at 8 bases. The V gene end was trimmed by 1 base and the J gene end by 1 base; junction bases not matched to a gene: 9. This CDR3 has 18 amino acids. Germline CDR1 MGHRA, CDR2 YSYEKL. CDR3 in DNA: TGCGCCAGCAGCCAAGGGAGACGGACTAGCCCATCCTACAATGAGCAGTTCTTC. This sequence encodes CASSQGRRTSPSYNEQFF.

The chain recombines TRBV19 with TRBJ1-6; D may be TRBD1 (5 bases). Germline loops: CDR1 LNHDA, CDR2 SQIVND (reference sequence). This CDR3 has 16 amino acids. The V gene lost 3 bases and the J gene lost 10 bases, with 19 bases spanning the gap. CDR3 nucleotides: TGTGCCAGTAGTATTCTAGCGCAGGACCCAGGGTCACCCCTCCACTTT. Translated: CASSILAQDPGSPLHF.

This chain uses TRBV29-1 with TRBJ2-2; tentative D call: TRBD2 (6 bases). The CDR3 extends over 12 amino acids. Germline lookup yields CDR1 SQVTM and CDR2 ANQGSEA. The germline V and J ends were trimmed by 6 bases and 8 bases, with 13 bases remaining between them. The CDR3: CSVAKGGGELFF. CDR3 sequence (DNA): TGCAGCGTGGCTAAGGGAGGAGGGGAGCTGTTTTTT.

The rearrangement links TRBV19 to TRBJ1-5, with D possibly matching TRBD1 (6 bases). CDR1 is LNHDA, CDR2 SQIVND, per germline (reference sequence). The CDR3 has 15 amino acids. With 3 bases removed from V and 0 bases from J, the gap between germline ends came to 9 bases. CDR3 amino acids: CASSIGQLSNQPQHF. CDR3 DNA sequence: TGTGCCAGTAGTATTGGACAGCTTAGCAATCAGCCCCAGCATTTT.

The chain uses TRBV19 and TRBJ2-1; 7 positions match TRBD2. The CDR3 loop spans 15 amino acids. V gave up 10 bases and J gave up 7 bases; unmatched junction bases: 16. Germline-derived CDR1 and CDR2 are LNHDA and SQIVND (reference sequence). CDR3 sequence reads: CATRGGGGVGNEQFF. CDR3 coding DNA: TGTGCCACCCGTGGCGGGGGAGGGGTAGGAAATGAGCAGTTCTTC.

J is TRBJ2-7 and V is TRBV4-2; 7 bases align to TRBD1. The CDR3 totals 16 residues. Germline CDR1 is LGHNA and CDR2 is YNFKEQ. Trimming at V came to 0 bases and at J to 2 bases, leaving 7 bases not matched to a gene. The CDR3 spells CASSQDGTANPYEQYF. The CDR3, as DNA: TGTGCCAGCAGCCAAGACGGGACAGCCAATCCCTACGAGCAGTACTTC.

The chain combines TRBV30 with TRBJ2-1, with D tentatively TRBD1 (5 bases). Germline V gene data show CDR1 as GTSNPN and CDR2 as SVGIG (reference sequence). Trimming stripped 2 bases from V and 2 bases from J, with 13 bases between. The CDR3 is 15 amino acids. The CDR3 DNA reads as TGTGCCTGGAGTAAGGGGCCTCCAACCTACAATGAGCAGTTCTTC. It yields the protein CAWSKGPPTYNEQFF. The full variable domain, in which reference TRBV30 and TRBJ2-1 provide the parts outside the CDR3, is SQTIHQWPATLVQPVGSPLSLECTVEGTSNPNLYWYRQAAGRGLQLLFYSVGIGQISSEVPQNLSASRPQDRQFILSSKKLLLSDSGFYLCAWSKGPPTYNEQFFGPGTRLTVL.

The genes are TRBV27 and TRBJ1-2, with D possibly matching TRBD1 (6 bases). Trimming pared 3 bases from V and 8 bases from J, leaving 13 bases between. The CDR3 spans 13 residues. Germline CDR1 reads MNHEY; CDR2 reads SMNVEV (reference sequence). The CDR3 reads CASSFPGGQGYTF. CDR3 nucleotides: TGTGCCAGCAGTTTCCCCGGGGGGCAGGGCTACACCTTC.

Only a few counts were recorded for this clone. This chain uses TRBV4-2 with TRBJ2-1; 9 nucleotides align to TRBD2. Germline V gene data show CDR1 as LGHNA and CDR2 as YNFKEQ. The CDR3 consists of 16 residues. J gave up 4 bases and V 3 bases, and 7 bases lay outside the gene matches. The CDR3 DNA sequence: TGTGCCAGCAGCCAGGCCGGGACTAGCTCATACAATGAGCAGTTCTTC. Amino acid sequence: CASSQAGTSSYNEQFF.

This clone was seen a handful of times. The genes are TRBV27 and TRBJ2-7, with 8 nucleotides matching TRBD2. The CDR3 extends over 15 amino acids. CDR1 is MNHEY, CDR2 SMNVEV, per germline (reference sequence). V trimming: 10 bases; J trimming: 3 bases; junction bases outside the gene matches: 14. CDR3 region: CATRARASGLYEQYF. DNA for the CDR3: TGTGCCACCCGGGCGAGGGCTAGCGGGCTCTACGAGCAGTACTTC.

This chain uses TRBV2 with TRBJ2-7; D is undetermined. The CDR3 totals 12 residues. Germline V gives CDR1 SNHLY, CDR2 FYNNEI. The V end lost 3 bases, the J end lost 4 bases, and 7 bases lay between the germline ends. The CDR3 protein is CASSDRVYEQYF. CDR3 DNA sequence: TGTGCCAGCAGTGATCGGGTGTACGAGCAGTACTTC. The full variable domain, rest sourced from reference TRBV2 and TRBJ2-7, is EPEVTQTPSHQVTQMGQEVILRCVPISNHLYFYWYRQILGQKVEFLVSFYNNEISEKSEIFDDQFSVERPDGSNFTLKIRSTKLEDSAMYFCASSDRVYEQYFGPGTRLTVT.

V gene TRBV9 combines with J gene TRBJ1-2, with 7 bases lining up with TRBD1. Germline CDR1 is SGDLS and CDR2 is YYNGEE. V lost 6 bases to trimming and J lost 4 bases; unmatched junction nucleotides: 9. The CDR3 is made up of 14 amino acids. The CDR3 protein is CASTPGTDFYGYTF. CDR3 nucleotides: TGTGCCAGCACCCCCGGGACAGACTTCTATGGCTACACCTTC.